What follows are 28 T cell receptor beta chains derived from one specimen sequenced in a study of T-cell memory formation after mild COVID-19. TCRdb recomputed calls from the 5' RACE reads with MiXCR, one row per CDR3 protein. The sample records 300,000 to 350,000 distinct CDR3 sequences, approximately 15% being singletons. The sample taken for sequencing was PBMCs or a T cell subset sorted from them (not recorded which). The receptors originated from a man aged 18 to 35 who had mild COVID-19 (a few samples of this study predate the infection). Cell type and time point are not known.

This chain connects TRBV7-6 to TRBJ2-7; tentatively, D is TRBD2 (6 bases). The CDR3 extends over 12 amino acids. V lost 5 bases and J 7 bases, leaving 12 bases between the germline ends. Looked up from germline, CDR1 is SGHVS and CDR2 is FNYEAQ. The CDR3 DNA reads TGTGCCAGCAGCACCCCGGAGGGAGAGCAGTACTTC. It specifies CASSTPEGEQYF.

The gene calls are TRBV4-1 and TRBJ1-2; D not certain. The CDR3 spans 15 residues. The germline gives CDR1 MGHRA, CDR2 YSYEKL. V was trimmed by 0 bases and J by 6 bases, leaving 14 bases between them. In DNA, the CDR3 is TGCGCCAGCAGCCAAGATCTAGTTCGATGGGATGGCTACACCTTC. Translated, it gives CASSQDLVRWDGYTF.

The chain links TRBV7-9 to TRBJ1-4; D is undetermined. CDR3 length equals 12 residues. Trimming removed 4 bases at V and 8 bases at J, with 8 bases between. CDR1 and CDR2 from the germline V gene are SEHNR and FQNEAQ (reference sequence). CDR3 residues: CASSSGREKLFF. CDR3 DNA sequence: TGTGCCAGCAGCTCCGGTCGGGAAAAACTGTTTTTT.

This clonotype appeared a few times. The V call is TRBV5-1, the J call TRBJ1-1; D not resolved. Germline V lookup: CDR1 SGHRS, CDR2 YFSETQ. V gave up 0 bases and J gave up 1 base, with 10 bases separating them. This CDR3 is 15 amino acids long. For the CDR3, the DNA is TGCGCCAGCAGCTTGGCGTCACAGACGAACACTGAAGCTTTCTTT. Its protein product is CASSLASQTNTEAFF.

This clonotype was observed a few times. The chain employs TRBV7-2 and TRBJ2-1, with D possibly matching TRBD1 (6 bases). Germline CDR1 reads SGHTA; CDR2 reads FQGNSA. The CDR3 is made up of 15 amino acids. Trimming took off 1 base at V and 9 bases at J, with 16 bases between the two ends. As DNA, the CDR3 is TGTGCCAGCAGCTTAGACTGGGCAGGGGTGCTTGAGCAGTTCTTC. Its protein product is CASSLDWAGVLEQFF.

The chain recombines TRBV4-1 with TRBJ2-5, with 9 bases fitting TRBD1. From germline, CDR1 is MGHRA and CDR2 YSYEKL. With 4 bases clipped from V and 2 bases from J, the junction kept 8 bases outside the gene matches. The CDR3 totals 16 residues. This CDR3 reads CASSRVGTGRQETQYF. For the CDR3, the DNA is TGCGCCAGCAGCCGGGTGGGGACAGGGAGGCAAGAGACCCAGTACTTC.

The chain carries TRBV20-1 and TRBJ1-3; 9 positions match TRBD1. The length of the CDR3 is 15 residues. Germline V gene data show CDR1 as DFQATT and CDR2 as SNEGSKA (reference sequence). Unmatched junction bases numbered 11, after V lost 7 bases and J lost 4 bases. In nucleotides, the CDR3 is TGCAGTGTCCCAGGACAGGGGCGATTGGGAAACACCATATATTTT. Translated: CSVPGQGRLGNTIYF.

The chain carries TRBV27 and TRBJ1-6, with 7 bases identical to TRBD1. Germline CDR1 reads MNHEY; CDR2 reads SMNVEV (reference sequence). V lost 11 bases, J lost 6 bases, and 19 bases stayed unmatched. The CDR3 is made up of 17 amino acids. The CDR3 DNA reads TGTGCCTCGACGCGACAGGGAGATTCTGGGGGTAATTCACCCCTCCACTTT. Translated: CASTRQGDSGGNSPLHF.

This clonotype has only a few counts. This sequence joins TRBV20-1 and TRBJ2-3, with 9 bases lining up with TRBD2. CDR3 length: 17 amino acids. Per the germline V gene, CDR1 is DFQATT and CDR2 is SNEGSKA (reference sequence). After removal of 0 bases from V and 4 bases from J, the junction contained 11 bases not matched to a gene. The CDR3 sequence is CSARDRLAGGPPDTQYF. The CDR3 DNA reads as TGCAGTGCTAGAGATCGGCTTGCGGGGGGGCCCCCAGATACGCAGTATTTT.

This sequence joins TRBV10-3 and TRBJ1-4; possibly TRBD1 for D (6 bases). V was clipped by 7 bases and J by 8 bases, with 14 bases between them. Germline V gives CDR1 ENHRY, CDR2 SYGVKD. This CDR3 is 13 amino acids long. The CDR3 coding sequence is TGTGCCATCAACACAGGGCGGGGAGAAAAACTGTTTTTT. This gives the protein CAINTGRGEKLFF.

The sample holds many counts of this clonotype. Sequence at one end of the junction differs from germline and may be a read error. The V gene is TRBV12-3 or TRBV12-4, the J gene TRBJ2-3; possibly TRBD1 for D (5 bases). CDR3 length: 12 amino acids. Written as DNA, the CDR3 is TGTGCCAGCAGTTTAGGGCAGGGATTGACACATTTT. Protein: CASSLGQGLTHF.

The chain employs TRBV18 and TRBJ2-7, with D possibly being TRBD1 or TRBD2 (5 bases each). Germline V lookup: CDR1 KGHSH, CDR2 LQKENI. The CDR3 has 13 residues. V was pared by 2 bases and J by 6 bases, with 11 bases between. CDR3 region: CASSPNGAGEQYV. The CDR3 bases are TGTGCCAGCTCACCAAACGGGGCTGGCGAGCAGTACGTC.

The chain couples TRBV21-1 to TRBJ2-7; the DNA was not used to check the table's D call, TRBD2. TRBV21-1 is a listed pseudogene. This CDR3 spans 15 amino acids. CDR3: CASSKHGSGGGEQYV. In DNA, the CDR3 is TGTGCCAGCAGCAAACACGGATCGGGGGGAGGCGAGCAGTACGTC.

The table lists this clonotype with many counts. The rearrangement links TRBV4-3 to TRBJ1-6; 7 nucleotides agree with TRBD1. Germline CDR1 reads LGHNA; CDR2 reads YSLEER. This CDR3 is built from 15 residues. V dropped 0 bases and J dropped 10; count of bases not matched to a gene: 6. The DNA of the CDR3 is TGCGCCAGCAGCCAAGAGACAGGGATGAGATCACCCCTCCACTTT. Residues: CASSQETGMRSPLHF.

The J gene is TRBJ1-1, the V gene TRBV29-1; D is uncertain. The CDR3 totals 12 residues. Trimming left V 4 bases short and J 8 bases short, with 14 bases between. Germline CDR1 SQVTM, CDR2 ANQGSEA. The CDR3 sequence: CSVAQPITEAFF. CDR3 nucleotides: TGCAGCGTTGCCCAACCAATAACCGAAGCTTTCTTT.

A few counts support this clonotype. The J gene is TRBJ2-1, the V gene TRBV10-3; the match to TRBD1 covers 7 bases. CDR1 is ENHRY and CDR2 is SYGVKD in the germline V gene. J was trimmed by 9 bases and V by 2 bases; bases with no gene match: 4. The CDR3 extends over 13 amino acids. The CDR3 DNA follows: TGTGCCATCAGTGAGGCAGGGGGAAGTGAGCAGTTCTTC. Its translation is CAISEAGGSEQFF.

Only a few counts were recorded for this clonotype. J is TRBJ2-1 and V is TRBV20-1, with TRBD2 identical over 8 bases. Germline trimming cut 6 bases from V and 6 bases from J; bases unmatched to any gene: 4. CDR1 and CDR2 (germline): DFQATT, SNEGSKA (reference sequence). The CDR3 is 12 amino acids. In DNA, the CDR3 is TGCAGTGCCACTAGCGGTACCAATGAGCAGTTCTTC. Encoded protein: CSATSGTNEQFF.

This clonotype was counted ten times or more. CDR3 bases: TGTGCCAGCACGGACGGGACAGGGGATTACAATGAGCAGTTCTTC. It yields the protein CASTDGTGDYNEQFF. The rearrangement uses TRBV12-3 or TRBV12-4 and TRBJ2-1, with TRBD1 identical over 10 bases. V trimming: 7 bases; J trimming: 4 bases; junction bases outside the gene matches: 7. The length of the CDR3 is 15 residues.

This clonotype showed up just a few times. This chain uses TRBV20-1 with TRBJ2-1; D not resolved. V shed 1 base and J shed 0 bases, with 13 bases lying between them. The CDR3 is 16 residues long. From germline, CDR1 is DFQATT and CDR2 SNEGSKA (reference sequence). CDR3 in amino acids: CSARVVPRSSYNEQFF. CDR3 in DNA: TGCAGTGCTAGAGTTGTACCTAGGAGCTCCTACAATGAGCAGTTCTTC.

The sample holds many counts of this clonotype. This chain links TRBV18 with TRBJ2-5; no firm D call. Germline-derived CDR1 and CDR2 are KGHSH and LQKENI. Trimming removed 6 bases at V and 1 base at J, with 9 bases between. This CDR3 spans 13 amino acids. The DNA of the CDR3 is TGTGCCAGCTCGGGCCAGCTCCAAGAGACCCAGTACTTC. Encoded protein: CASSGQLQETQYF.

This clonotype has just a few counts. This sequence joins TRBV4-2 and TRBJ2-1; 12 nucleotides match TRBD2. Germline trimming cut 1 base from V and 6 bases from J; bases unmatched to any gene: 10. Germline V gives CDR1 LGHNA, CDR2 YNFKEQ. The CDR3 covers 18 residues. CDR3 nucleotide sequence: TGTGCCAGCAGCCAAGTTGGGCTAGCGGGGGGGATAGGCAATGAGCAGTTCTTC. Its protein product is CASSQVGLAGGIGNEQFF.

This clonotype was seen only a few times. The chain combines TRBV6-2 or TRBV6-3 with TRBJ2-3; TRBD2 matches at 12 bases. The CDR3 consists of 16 residues. Germline V lookup: CDR1 MNHEY, CDR2 SVGEGT. V lost 6 bases, J lost 3 bases, and 7 bases stayed unmatched. In DNA form, the CDR3 reads TGTGCCAGCAGAGAACTAGCGGGGGGATATACAGATACGCAGTATTTT. It is translated as CASRELAGGYTDTQYF.

The chain couples TRBV2 to TRBJ2-3; D ambiguous. This CDR3 spans 13 amino acids. Germline CDR1 SNHLY, CDR2 FYNNEI. Trimming removed 11 bases at V and 2 bases at J, with 14 bases between. Written as DNA, the CDR3 is TGTGCCGGAAACGAGGACGACACAGATACGCAGTATTTT. Translated: CAGNEDDTDTQYF.

V and J are TRBV12-3 or TRBV12-4 and TRBJ2-7; 8 bases match TRBD1. V lost 7 bases and J lost 2; bases outside the gene matches: 10. CDR3 length equals 15 residues. This chain's CDR3 is CASNKQGDAPYEQYF. The CDR3 nucleotides read TGTGCCAGCAACAAACAGGGGGATGCCCCCTACGAGCAGTACTTC.

The V gene is TRBV5-1, the J gene TRBJ2-3, with D unresolved. Trimming pared 1 base from V and 1 base from J, leaving 7 bases between. Germline loops: CDR1 SGHRS, CDR2 YFSETQ. This CDR3 is built from 14 residues. Written as DNA, the CDR3 is TGCGCCAGCAGCTTGCCCCCAGGCACAGATACGCAGTATTTT. Its translation is CASSLPPGTDTQYF.

This clonotype came up a few times. This chain joins TRBV7-3 and TRBJ2-4; 13 positions agree with TRBD2. In germline, CDR1 is SGHTA, CDR2 FQGTGA. Germline trimming cut 5 bases from V and 5 bases from J; bases unmatched to any gene: 9. The CDR3 length is 17 residues. CDR3 residues: CASSPSHGTSGENIQYF. The CDR3 region has the DNA TGTGCCAGCAGCCCAAGCCACGGGACTAGCGGGGAAAACATTCAGTACTTC.

The chain combines TRBV27 with TRBJ2-7; 7 nucleotides align to TRBD2. The trim removed 3 bases at V and 3 bases at J, leaving 8 bases unmatched. The CDR3 extends over 15 amino acids. Germline CDR1 and CDR2: MNHEY and SMNVEV (reference sequence). The CDR3 DNA is TGTGCCAGCAGTTTGAGAGCGGGACCCGTCTACGAGCAGTACGTC. As protein: CASSLRAGPVYEQYV.

This sequence joins TRBV24-1 and TRBJ1-4, with D unclear. CDR1 KGHDR and CDR2 SFDVKD come from the germline V gene. The CDR3 is made up of 17 amino acids. The V end was cut by 4 bases, the J end by 4 bases, with 18 bases between. CDR3 in DNA: TGTGCCACCAGTGACCAGCCCTCTGCGGGGAATAATGAAAAACTGTTTTTT. Translated, it gives CATSDQPSAGNNEKLFF.